This is a list of T cell receptor beta chains from one sample in a study of T-cell reconstitution after alpha-beta-depleted transplantation in children. In TCRdb, the PCR reads were re-called with MiXCR into one record per CDR3 protein. The table lists 530,000 or so distinct CDR3 sequences, 25% to 30% of them singletons. The sample was PBMCs, taken before TCRalphabeta/CD19-depleted stem cell transplant. The receptors originated from a boy in the first two years of life with Wiskott-Aldrich syndrome, due to receive a stem cell transplant. Each CDR3 is given with its conserved first and last residue. A D gene is named only where the DNA matches it firmly. A clone size is listed for some rows: how often the clone was seen (once, few, many), or a class if it is expanded.

d_call	v_call	j_call	clone_size	cdr3_aa	cdr3_nt
-	TRBV20-1	TRBJ1-5	few	CSAKMEGGRPQHF	TGCAGTGCCAAAATGGAGGGAGGGAGGCCCCAGCATTTT
TRBD2	TRBV11-3	TRBJ2-3	-	CASSLGRELSDTQYF	TGTGCCAGCAGCTTGGGGCGGGAGCTTTCAGATACGCAGTATTTT
TRBD2	TRBV20-1	TRBJ2-5	once	CSASLASGSWETQYF	TGCAGTGCTAGTCTAGCTAGCGGGAGTTGGGAGACCCAGTACTTC
-	TRBV28	TRBJ2-1	-	CASRVINLSVEQFF	TGTGCCAGCAGAGTAATCAATTTAAGCGTCGAGCAGTTCTTC
-	TRBV12-3/TRBV12-4	TRBJ1-4	few	CASSYRANNEKLFF	TGTGCCAGCAGTTACCGGGCCAATAATGAAAAACTGTTTTTT
TRBD2	TRBV6-5	TRBJ2-1	few	CASSVLLAGAYNEQFF	TGTGCCAGCAGTGTACTACTAGCGGGAGCATACAATGAGCAGTTCTTC
TRBD1	TRBV28	TRBJ1-1	-	CASILDRDAEAFF	TGTGCCAGCATCCTGGACAGGGACGCTGAAGCTTTCTTT
-	TRBV2	TRBJ2-4	-	CASSENLRKNIQYF	TGTGCCAGCAGTGAAAATTTGCGGAAAAACATTCAGTACTTC
-	TRBV12-3/TRBV12-4	TRBJ2-2	few	CASRHPGAGELFF	TGTGCCAGCAGACATCCAGGGGCCGGGGAGCTGTTTTTT
-	TRBV15	TRBJ2-7	-	CATSRDLRAGVHEQYF	TGTGCCACCAGCAGAGATCTCAGGGCAGGGGTCCACGAGCAGTACTTC
-	TRBV6-1	TRBJ2-7	-	CASNFQGSGDEQYF	TGTGCCAGCAACTTCCAGGGCTCGGGGGACGAGCAGTACTTC
TRBD2	TRBV7-2	TRBJ2-1	few	CASSHLAGLSNEQFF	TGTGCCAGCAGCCACCTAGCGGGACTGTCCAATGAGCAGTTCTTC
-	TRBV7-9	TRBJ2-5	once	CASSLTRQTQETQYF	TGTGCCAGCAGCTTGACGAGACAGACTCAAGAGACCCAGTACTTC